Described below is a single T cell receptor (beta chain) sequence and its context. Its target is unknown. This CDR3 is built from 14 residues. V shed 7 bases and J 0 bases; nucleotides not matched to a gene: 3. Per the germline V gene, CDR1 is MNHNY and CDR2 is SVGAGI (reference sequence). The sample is drawn from a study of post-analysis software for immune sequencing data. Whole-study findings and limits: With F measure, samples from one preparation batch clustered together strongly. In patients, about 5 TRBV segments were more frequent than in controls, with TRBV5-6, TRBV5-1 and TRBV20-1 among them.

Carried by the TCR beta cDNA libraries were unique molecular identifiers. Each CDR3 protein is one row after TCRdb ran MiXCR on the PCR reads. The profile shows almost 700,000 distinct CDR3 sequences, approximately 60% of them singletons. Sequenced input: blood. The TCR sequence derives from a girl aged 2 to 10 with multiple sclerosis. The chain combines TRBV6-6 with TRBJ2-4; 7 bases align to TRBD1. CDR3 sequence reads: CASTSGGAKNIQYF. The CDR3 DNA reads TGTGCCAGCACGTCAGGGGGAGCCAAAAACATTCAGTACTTC.